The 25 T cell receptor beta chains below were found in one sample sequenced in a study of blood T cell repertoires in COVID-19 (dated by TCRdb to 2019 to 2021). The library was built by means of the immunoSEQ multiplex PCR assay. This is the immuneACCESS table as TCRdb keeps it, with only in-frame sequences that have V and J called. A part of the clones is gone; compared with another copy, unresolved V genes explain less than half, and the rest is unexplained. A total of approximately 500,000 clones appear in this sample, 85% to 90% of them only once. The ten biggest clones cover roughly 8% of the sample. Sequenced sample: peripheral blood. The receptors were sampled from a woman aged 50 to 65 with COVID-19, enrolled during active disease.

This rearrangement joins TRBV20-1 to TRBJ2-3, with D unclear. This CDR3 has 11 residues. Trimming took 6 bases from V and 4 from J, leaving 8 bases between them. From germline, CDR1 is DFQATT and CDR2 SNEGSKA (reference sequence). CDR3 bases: TGCAGTGCGGCAGATCCAGATACGCAGTATTTT. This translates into CSAADPDTQYF.

The CDR3: CATTSPSTDTQYF. For the CDR3, the DNA is TGTGCCACAACTAGCCCTAGCACAGATACGCAGTATTTT. The chain combines TRBV28 with TRBJ2-3; possible D gene TRBD2, 6 bases. This CDR3 spans 13 amino acids. CDR1 and CDR2 (germline): MDHEN, SYDVKM. Trimming removed 10 bases at V and 0 bases at J, with 11 bases between. The complete variable domain, with remaining parts taken from reference TRBV28 and TRBJ2-3, reads DVKVTQSSRYLVKRTGEKVFLECVQDMDHENMFWYRQDPGLGLRLIYFSYDVKMKEKGDIPEGYSVSREKKERFSLILESASTNQTSMYLCATTSPSTDTQYFGPGTRLTVL.

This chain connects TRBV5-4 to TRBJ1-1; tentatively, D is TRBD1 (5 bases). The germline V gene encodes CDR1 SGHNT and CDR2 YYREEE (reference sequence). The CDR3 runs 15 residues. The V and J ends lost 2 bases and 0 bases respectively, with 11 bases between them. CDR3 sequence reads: CASSLSRGMNTEAFF. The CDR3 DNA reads TGTGCCAGCAGCTTATCAAGGGGCATGAACACTGAAGCTTTCTTT.

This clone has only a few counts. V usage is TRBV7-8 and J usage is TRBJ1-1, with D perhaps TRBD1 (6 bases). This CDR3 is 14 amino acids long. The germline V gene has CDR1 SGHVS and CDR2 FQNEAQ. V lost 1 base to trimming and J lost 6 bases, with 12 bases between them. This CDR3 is CASSLGGGPAEAFF. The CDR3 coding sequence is TGTGCCAGCAGCTTAGGCGGGGGCCCCGCTGAAGCTTTCTTT.

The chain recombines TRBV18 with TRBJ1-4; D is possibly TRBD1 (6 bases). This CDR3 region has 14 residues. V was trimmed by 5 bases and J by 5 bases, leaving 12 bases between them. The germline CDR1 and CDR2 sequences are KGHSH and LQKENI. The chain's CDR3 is CASSSGTGNEKLFF. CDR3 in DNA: TGTGCCAGCTCATCAGGTACAGGGAATGAAAAACTGTTTTTT.

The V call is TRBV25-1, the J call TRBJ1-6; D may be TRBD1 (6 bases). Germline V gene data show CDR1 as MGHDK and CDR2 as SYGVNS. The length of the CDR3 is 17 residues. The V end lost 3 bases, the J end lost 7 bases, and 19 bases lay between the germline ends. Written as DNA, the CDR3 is TGTGCCAGCAGTGAGCCCCAGACAGGCCTTTCAAATTCACCCCTCCACTTT. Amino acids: CASSEPQTGLSNSPLHF. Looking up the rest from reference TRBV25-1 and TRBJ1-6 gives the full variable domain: EADIYQTPRYLVIGTGKKITLECSQTMGHDKMYWYQQDPGMELHLIHYSYGVNSTEKGDLSSESTVSRIRTEHFPLTLESARPSHTSQYLCASSEPQTGLSNSPLHFGNGTRLTVT.

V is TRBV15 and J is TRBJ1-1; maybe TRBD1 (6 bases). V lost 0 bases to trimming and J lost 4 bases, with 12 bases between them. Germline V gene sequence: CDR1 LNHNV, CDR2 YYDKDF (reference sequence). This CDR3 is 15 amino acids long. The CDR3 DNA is TGTGCCACCAGCAGAGAGGGGGCTGTTTTCACTGAAGCTTTCTTT. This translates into CATSREGAVFTEAFF.

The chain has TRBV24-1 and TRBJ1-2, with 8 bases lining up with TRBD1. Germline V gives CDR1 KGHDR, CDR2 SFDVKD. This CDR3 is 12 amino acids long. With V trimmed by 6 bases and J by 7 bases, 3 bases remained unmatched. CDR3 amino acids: CATSQGAGGYTF. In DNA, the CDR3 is TGTGCCACCAGTCAGGGGGCGGGTGGCTACACCTTC.

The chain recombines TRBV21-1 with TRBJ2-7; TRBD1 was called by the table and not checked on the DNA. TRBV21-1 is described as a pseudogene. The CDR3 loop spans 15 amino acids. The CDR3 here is CASSKQGDRGDEQYF. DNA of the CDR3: TGTGCCAGCAGCAAACAAGGAGACAGGGGGGACGAGCAGTACTTC.

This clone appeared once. The CDR3 bases are TGTGCCACCGCGGGGGATACTGAAGCTTTCTTT. Translated, it gives CATAGDTEAFF. V gene TRBV11-1 combines with J gene TRBJ1-1; perhaps TRBD1 as D (5 bases). V was pared by 10 bases and J by 5 bases, with 11 bases between. The CDR3 loop spans 11 amino acids. The germline CDR1 and CDR2 sequences are SGHAT and FQDESV (reference sequence).

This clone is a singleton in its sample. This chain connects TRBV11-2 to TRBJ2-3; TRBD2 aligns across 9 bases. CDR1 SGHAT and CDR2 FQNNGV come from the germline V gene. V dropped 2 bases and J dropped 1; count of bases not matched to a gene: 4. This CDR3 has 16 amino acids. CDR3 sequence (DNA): TGTGCCAGCAGCTTACTCGCGGGGGGGGGCACAGATACGCAGTATTTT. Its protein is CASSLLAGGGTDTQYF.

CDR3 region: CASSSAGGSLYQETQYF. CDR3 DNA sequence: TGTGCCAGCAGCTCCGCGGGGGGGTCCCTGTACCAAGAGACCCAGTACTTC. This chain joins TRBV7-9 and TRBJ2-5; 9 bases line up with TRBD2. There are 17 residues in the CDR3. V trimming: 4 bases; J trimming: 0 bases; junction bases outside the gene matches: 9. CDR1 and CDR2 (germline): SEHNR, FQNEAQ (reference sequence).

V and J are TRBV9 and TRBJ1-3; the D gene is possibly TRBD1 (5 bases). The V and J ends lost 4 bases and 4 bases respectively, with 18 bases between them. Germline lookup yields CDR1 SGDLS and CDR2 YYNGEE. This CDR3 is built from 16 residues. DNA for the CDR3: TGTGCCAGCAGCCCCCGACAGTTGGGAAGAGGAAACACCATATATTTT. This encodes CASSPRQLGRGNTIYF.

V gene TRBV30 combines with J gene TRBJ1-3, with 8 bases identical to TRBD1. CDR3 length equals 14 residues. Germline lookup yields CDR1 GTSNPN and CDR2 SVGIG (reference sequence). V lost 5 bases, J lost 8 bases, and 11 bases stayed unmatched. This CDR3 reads CAWQDRQGRHTIYF. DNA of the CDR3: TGTGCCTGGCAGGATCGACAGGGGAGACACACCATATATTTT.

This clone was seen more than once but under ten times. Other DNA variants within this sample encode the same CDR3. The CDR3 DNA follows: TGCGCCAGCAGCTTACAGGGCATGAACACTGAAGCTTTCTTT. The encoded protein is CASSLQGMNTEAFF. J is TRBJ1-1 and V is TRBV5-1; possibly TRBD1 for D (6 bases). V dropped 2 bases and J dropped 0 bases, with 8 bases sitting between them. The CDR3 has 14 residues. Germline V gives CDR1 SGHRS, CDR2 YFSETQ.

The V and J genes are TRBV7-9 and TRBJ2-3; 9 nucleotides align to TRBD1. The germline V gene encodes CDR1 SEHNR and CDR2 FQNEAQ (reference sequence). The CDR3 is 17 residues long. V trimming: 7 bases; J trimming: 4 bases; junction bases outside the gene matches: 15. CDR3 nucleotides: TGTGCCAGCAAGCAGGCAGTTGGGGACAGGGATGCAGATACGCAGTATTTT. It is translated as CASKQAVGDRDADTQYF.

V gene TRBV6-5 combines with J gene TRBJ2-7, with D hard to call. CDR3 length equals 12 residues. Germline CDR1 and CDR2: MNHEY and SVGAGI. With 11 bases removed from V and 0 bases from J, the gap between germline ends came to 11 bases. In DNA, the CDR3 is TGTGCCTCACAGACCATCTCCTACGAGCAGTACTTC. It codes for CASQTISYEQYF.

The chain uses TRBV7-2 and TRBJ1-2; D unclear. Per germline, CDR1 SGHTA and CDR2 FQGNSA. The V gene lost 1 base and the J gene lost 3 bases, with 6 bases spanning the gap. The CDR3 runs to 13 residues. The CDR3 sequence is CASSLVPDYGYTF. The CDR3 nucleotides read TGTGCCAGCAGCTTAGTCCCCGACTATGGCTACACCTTC.

CDR3 sequence: CASSPGQGVVGEKLFF. The CDR3, as DNA: TGTGCCAGCAGTCCGGGACAGGGAGTGGTAGGGGAAAAACTGTTTTTT. The rearrangement links TRBV3-1 (or the pseudogene TRBV3-2) to TRBJ1-4; 9 bases align to TRBD1. The CDR3 runs 16 residues. Germline V gives CDR1 LGHDT, CDR2 YNNKEL (reference sequence). Trimming at V came to 6 bases and at J to 8 bases, leaving 13 bases not matched to a gene.

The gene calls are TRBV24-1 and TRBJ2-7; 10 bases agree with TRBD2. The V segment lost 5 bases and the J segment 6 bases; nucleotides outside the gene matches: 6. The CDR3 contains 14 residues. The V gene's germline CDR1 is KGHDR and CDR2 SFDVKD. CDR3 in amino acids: CATSATPSGGEQYF. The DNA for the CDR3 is TGTGCCACCAGTGCAACACCTAGCGGGGGCGAGCAGTACTTC.

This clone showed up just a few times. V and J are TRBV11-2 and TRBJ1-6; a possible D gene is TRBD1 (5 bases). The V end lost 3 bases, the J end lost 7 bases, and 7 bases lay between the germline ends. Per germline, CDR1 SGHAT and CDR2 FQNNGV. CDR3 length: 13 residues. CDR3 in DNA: TGTGCCAGCAGCTTTGACAGCAATTCACCCCTCCACTTT. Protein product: CASSFDSNSPLHF.

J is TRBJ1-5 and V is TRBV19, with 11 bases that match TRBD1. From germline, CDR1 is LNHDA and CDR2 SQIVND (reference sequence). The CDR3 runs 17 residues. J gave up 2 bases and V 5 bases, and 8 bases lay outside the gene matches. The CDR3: CASSARTGGFGNQPQHF. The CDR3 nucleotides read TGTGCCAGTAGTGCCCGGACAGGGGGCTTTGGCAATCAGCCCCAGCATTTT.

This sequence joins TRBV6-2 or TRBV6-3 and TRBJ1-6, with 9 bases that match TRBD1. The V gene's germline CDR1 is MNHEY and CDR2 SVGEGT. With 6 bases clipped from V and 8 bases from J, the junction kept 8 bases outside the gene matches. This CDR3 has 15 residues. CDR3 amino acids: CASSRQGVVYSPLHF. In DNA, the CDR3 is TGTGCCAGCAGCCGACAGGGGGTCGTTTATTCACCCCTCCACTTT.

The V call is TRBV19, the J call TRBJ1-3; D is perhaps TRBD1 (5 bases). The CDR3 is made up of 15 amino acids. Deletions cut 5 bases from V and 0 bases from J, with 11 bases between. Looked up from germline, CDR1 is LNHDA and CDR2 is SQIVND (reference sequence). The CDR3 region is CASSRDRSSGNTIYF. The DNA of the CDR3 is TGTGCCAGTAGTCGCGACAGAAGCTCTGGAAACACCATATATTTT.

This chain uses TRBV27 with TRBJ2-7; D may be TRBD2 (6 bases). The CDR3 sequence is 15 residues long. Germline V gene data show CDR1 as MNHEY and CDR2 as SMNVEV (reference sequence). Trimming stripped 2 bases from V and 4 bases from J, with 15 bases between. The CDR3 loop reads CASSLLRGPEYEQYF. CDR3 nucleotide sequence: TGTGCCAGCAGTTTACTGCGGGGCCCAGAATACGAGCAGTACTTC.